Detailed here is one TCR beta chain. This sample stems from a study of blood T cell repertoires in COVID-19. The CDR3 covers 12 residues. Trimming removed 8 bases from V and 4 bases from J, with 12 bases in between. Germline-derived CDR1 and CDR2 are SNHLY and FYNNEI. Using immunoSEQ multiplex PCR, the repertoire was profiled, and TCRdb retains in-frame clones only, with some absent. This table holds 150,000 to 200,000 clones, around 86% found once. This clonotype was obtained from a man in his forties or fifties with active or convalescent COVID-19. Sequenced input: peripheral blood. The rearrangement links TRBV2 to TRBJ2-7; D is perhaps TRBD2 (6 bases). The CDR3 protein is CASGGLEYEQYF. In DNA form, the CDR3 reads TGTGCCAGCGGGGGACTTGAGTACGAGCAGTACTTC.